This T cell receptor (beta chain) was profiled in a study of T cells in Graves' hyperthyroidism and ophthalmopathy. Study-wide results and caveats: Blood samples included most of the expanded thyroid clonotypes exceeding 0.001.

Amplification of TCR beta CDR3 regions used RNA as the template. Researchers ran a first-round RT-PCR on the TCR CDR3 using the HTBI primer set. One entry per CDR3 protein, called by TCRdb with MiXCR from the multiplex PCR reads. In the table there are under 300,000 distinct CDR3 sequences, approximately 14% of which are singletons. This CDR3 is built from 14 residues. The V end lost 2 bases, the J end lost 1 base, and 8 bases lay between the germline ends. Looked up from germline, CDR1 is KGHDR and CDR2 is SFDVKD. The sample holds one count of this clonotype. Its antigen is unidentified. The sample taken for sequencing was blood. V is TRBV24-1 and J is TRBJ2-7, with D tentatively TRBD2 (5 bases). The sequence was collected from a middle-aged woman with Graves' hyperthyroidism that later progressed to Graves' ophthalmopathy. The CDR3 spells CATSDSRESYEQYF. The CDR3 coding sequence is TGTGCCACCAGTGATTCACGGGAATCCTACGAGCAGTACTTC.